What follows are 23 T cell receptor beta chains derived from one specimen sequenced in a study of CD4+ T cells in melanoma. This table comes from immunoSEQ multiplex PCR, and its TCRdb copy is limited to in-frame clones, with some not included. The sample has about 120,000 clones; about 90% are singletons. Sequencing was done on a sample of peripheral blood. All receptors derive from a human donor with melanoma.

The rearrangement joins TRBV12-2 to TRBJ2-7; the table gives TRBD1 as D, unverified against the DNA. TRBV12-2 counts as a pseudogene. The length of the CDR3 is 17 residues. The CDR3 reads CASRERTGTNVSYEQYF. The CDR3 coding sequence is TGTGCAAGTCGCGAAAGAACCGGGACAAACGTCTCCTACGAGCAGTACTTC.

In the case of this clone: Relative to the germline gene, one junction end is altered; a read error may explain this. Other nucleotide sequences in the sample specify the same CDR3. The gene calls are TRBV30 and TRBJ2-1; 8 nucleotides line up with TRBD2. This CDR3 region has 16 residues. Germline CDR1 GTSNPN, CDR2 SVGIG (reference sequence). CDR3 sequence (DNA): TGTGCTTGGAGTGTACTTAGGCGGGGGGTCCCGCGGGAGCAGTTCTTC. Its protein product is CAWSVLRRGVPREQFF.

The V and J genes are TRBV7-9 and TRBJ2-7; 8 bases are shared with TRBD1. Germline CDR1 SEHNR, CDR2 FQNEAQ (reference sequence). The CDR3 is 16 residues long. With V trimmed by 3 bases and J by 2 bases, 9 bases remained unmatched. CDR3 nucleotide sequence: TGTGCCAGCAGCTTGACCCGACAGGGGAGACCCTACGAGCAGTACTTC. Translating gives CASSLTRQGRPYEQYF.

This chain links TRBV6-6 with TRBJ1-3; D ambiguous. V dropped 5 bases and J dropped 0 bases, with 5 bases sitting between them. The CDR3 length is 13 residues. The germline V gene encodes CDR1 MNHNY and CDR2 SVGAGI (reference sequence). The CDR3 spells CASSDPSGNTIYF. CDR3 coding DNA: TGTGCCAGCAGTGACCCCTCTGGAAACACCATATATTTT.

The CDR3 here is CASSLRMADTQYF. The CDR3 region has the DNA TGTGCCAGCAGCTTAAGGATGGCAGATACGCAGTATTTT. The chain recombines TRBV7-3 with TRBJ2-3; D gene ambiguous. The CDR3 has 13 amino acids. V was shortened by 1 base and J by 4 bases, with 6 bases between the two germline ends. In germline, CDR1 is SGHTA, CDR2 FQGTGA.

The genes are TRBV4-1 and TRBJ2-7, with TRBD2 matching over 10 bases. Per the germline V gene, CDR1 is MGHRA and CDR2 is YSYEKL. This CDR3 region has 16 residues. J was trimmed by 0 bases and V by 2 bases; bases with no gene match: 4. Here the CDR3 reads CASSQPTSGTSYEQYF. CDR3 sequence (DNA): TGCGCCAGCAGCCAACCAACTAGCGGGACCTCCTACGAGCAGTACTTC.

This clone has a handful of counts. This rearrangement joins TRBV14 to TRBJ2-2; TRBD1 might be the D (6 bases). V was trimmed by 1 base and J by 7 bases, leaving 13 bases between them. Per the germline V gene, CDR1 is SGHDN and CDR2 is FVKESK. The CDR3 totals 15 residues. Here the CDR3 DNA reads TGTGCCAGCAGCCAAGGATGGGGGCGAGGCGGGGAGCTGTTTTTT. Translation gives CASSQGWGRGGELFF.

The chain carries TRBV11-2 and TRBJ2-7, with a possible D match to TRBD2 (5 bases). CDR1 and CDR2 from the germline V gene are SGHAT and FQNNGV. Trimming removed 4 bases from V and 1 base from J, with 17 bases in between. The CDR3 has 16 residues. CDR3 residues: CASSYPRDWKSYEQYF. Here the CDR3 DNA reads TGTGCCAGCAGCTACCCACGGGATTGGAAATCCTACGAGCAGTACTTC.

The chain employs TRBV19 and TRBJ1-4; D unresolved. The CDR3 loop spans 14 amino acids. The V gene's germline CDR1 is LNHDA and CDR2 SQIVND (reference sequence). V gave up 3 bases and J gave up 0 bases, with 5 bases separating them. CDR3 sequence reads: CASSMMATNEKLFF. The CDR3 coding sequence is TGTGCCAGTAGTATGATGGCAACTAATGAAAAACTGTTTTTT. Full variable domain (missing parts from reference TRBV19 and TRBJ1-4): DGGITQSPKYLFRKEGQNVTLSCEQNLNHDAMYWYRQDPGQGLRLIYYSQIVNDFQKGDIAEGYSVSREKKESFPLTVTSAQKNPTAFYLCASSMMATNEKLFFGSGTQLSVL.

V gene TRBV10-3 combines with J gene TRBJ2-3; D gene uncertain. V was trimmed by 6 bases and J by 1 base, leaving 17 bases between them. Per germline, CDR1 ENHRY and CDR2 SYGVKD. The CDR3 has 16 amino acids. This CDR3 is CAIRASEVSGTDTQYF. CDR3 bases: TGTGCCATCAGAGCCTCCGAGGTCTCCGGCACAGATACGCAGTATTTT.

This chain connects TRBV5-3 to TRBJ2-1; 8 bases align to TRBD2. TRBV5-3 is treated as an ORF (open reading frame) with a function not yet certain. CDR3 length: 18 residues. Trimming took 4 bases from V and 0 from J; bases not matched to a gene: 12. In DNA, the CDR3 is TGTGCCAGAAGCCCCCGCCCAGTAAGCGGGAGCTCCTACAATGAGCAGTTCTTC. This gives the protein CARSPRPVSGSSYNEQFF.

The DNA for the CDR3 is TGTGCCAGCAACCGCGACGGCACAGATACGCAGTATTTT. Encoded protein: CASNRDGTDTQYF. This sequence joins TRBV2 and TRBJ2-3; D ambiguous. Germline V gives CDR1 SNHLY, CDR2 FYNNEI. The CDR3 loop spans 13 amino acids. Trimming cost V 7 bases and J 1 base, with 9 bases left between them.

V gene TRBV6-6 combines with J gene TRBJ2-7; perhaps TRBD1 as D (7 bases). V was cut by 5 bases and J by 4 bases, with 15 bases left in between. Germline V CDR1 and CDR2: MNHNY, SVGAGI (reference sequence). This CDR3 has 14 amino acids. CDR3 sequence reads: CASSGGTEVYEQYF. The CDR3 DNA reads as TGTGCCAGCAGTGGGGGGACAGAAGTTTACGAGCAGTACTTC.

V and J are TRBV7-2 and TRBJ2-7; 7 bases line up with TRBD1. The V and J ends lost 0 bases and 2 bases, in that order; junction bases with no gene match: 4. The germline gives CDR1 SGHTA, CDR2 FQGNSA. CDR3 length equals 15 residues. The CDR3 nucleotides are TGTGCCAGCAGCTTAGCCTGGACAGGTCCCTACGAGCAGTACTTC. Translated: CASSLAWTGPYEQYF.

The chain joins TRBV7-3 to TRBJ2-3; D gene unclear. From germline, CDR1 is SGHTA and CDR2 FQGTGA. This CDR3 contains 14 residues. The V and J ends lost 1 base and 1 base respectively, with 6 bases between them. The CDR3 DNA follows: TGTGCCAGCAGCTTAAACCCTCGCACAGATACGCAGTATTTT. Protein product: CASSLNPRTDTQYF.

CDR3 bases: TGCGCCAGCAGCCCAGGACAGGGACCAGATACGCAGTATTTT. It yields the protein CASSPGQGPDTQYF. The chain uses TRBV5-1 and TRBJ2-3, with 8 bases fitting TRBD1. This CDR3 has 14 residues. The trim removed 4 bases at V and 4 bases at J, leaving 5 bases unmatched. Germline assignment: CDR1 SGHRS and CDR2 YFSETQ.

This sequence joins TRBV30 and TRBJ2-7, with D maybe TRBD2 (5 bases). Germline assignment: CDR1 GTSNPN and CDR2 SVGIG (reference sequence). V dropped 2 bases and J dropped 7 bases, with 15 bases sitting between them. The CDR3 consists of 13 residues. The CDR3 DNA reads as TGTGCCTGGAGTCGCCCGGACTCCGTAGAGCAGTACTTC. Translated: CAWSRPDSVEQYF.

V and J are TRBV18 and TRBJ2-7; a weak D match, TRBD1 (5 bases). Per germline, CDR1 KGHSH and CDR2 LQKENI. CDR3 length: 17 residues. Trimming took off 2 bases at V and 3 bases at J, with 20 bases between the two ends. CDR3 loop: CASSPSVGQGNNYEQYF. CDR3 DNA: TGTGCCAGCTCACCATCGGTGGGTCAGGGTAACAACTACGAGCAGTACTTC.

The rearrangement joins TRBV18 to TRBJ1-2, with 7 bases aligning to TRBD1. The CDR3 is made up of 17 amino acids. J was trimmed by 0 bases and V by 2 bases; bases with no gene match: 9. Germline CDR1 and CDR2: KGHSH and LQKENI. The CDR3 region is CASSPAEGAFTNYGYTF. DNA for the CDR3: TGTGCCAGCTCACCAGCCGAGGGGGCGTTTACTAACTATGGCTACACCTTC.

This clone appeared once. The rearrangement joins TRBV9 to TRBJ1-1; TRBD1 is a possible D gene (5 bases). Germline V gives CDR1 SGDLS, CDR2 YYNGEE. V was cut by 0 bases and J by 1 base, with 19 bases left in between. The CDR3 has 18 amino acids. This CDR3 reads CASSVAQDLWGRNTEAFF. CDR3 sequence (DNA): TGTGCCAGCAGCGTAGCACAGGATCTATGGGGTCGGAACACTGAAGCTTTCTTT. The full variable domain, in which reference TRBV9 and TRBJ1-1 provide the parts outside the CDR3, is DSGVTQTPKHLITATGQRVTLRCSPRSGDLSVYWYQQSLDQGLQFLIQYYNGEERAKGNILERFSAQQFPDLHSELNLSSLELGDSALYFCASSVAQDLWGRNTEAFFGQGTRLTVV.

CDR3 sequence reads: CASSVLAGGGDEQFF. The CDR3 DNA sequence: TGTGCCAGCAGCGTACTAGCGGGAGGCGGCGATGAGCAGTTCTTC. The J gene is TRBJ2-1, the V gene TRBV9; TRBD2 matches at 11 bases. Germline V gene sequence: CDR1 SGDLS, CDR2 YYNGEE. This CDR3 has 15 residues. V trimming: 1 base; J trimming: 8 bases; junction bases outside the gene matches: 5. Looking up the rest from reference TRBV9 and TRBJ2-1 gives the full variable domain: DSGVTQTPKHLITATGQRVTLRCSPRSGDLSVYWYQQSLDQGLQFLIQYYNGEERAKGNILERFSAQQFPDLHSELNLSSLELGDSALYFCASSVLAGGGDEQFFGPGTRLTVL.

The chain carries TRBV13 and TRBJ2-7, with unresolved D. CDR1 PRHDT and CDR2 FYEKMQ come from the germline V gene (reference sequence). The V end was cut by 5 bases, the J end by 0 bases, with 11 bases between. The CDR3 spans 14 residues. For the CDR3, the DNA is TGTGCCAGCAGCCCTCCCGGGCGCTCCTACGAGCAGTACTTC. This gives the protein CASSPPGRSYEQYF.

The J gene is TRBJ1-1, the V gene TRBV28; D is perhaps TRBD1 (6 bases). Per the germline V gene, CDR1 is MDHEN and CDR2 is SYDVKM. There are 15 residues in the CDR3. Trimming took off 5 bases at V and 3 bases at J, with 16 bases between the two ends. The CDR3 spells CASSRPGQFDTEAFF. The CDR3, as DNA: TGTGCCAGCAGTCGCCCGGGACAATTCGACACTGAAGCTTTCTTT.